These T cell receptor beta chains were read from a single sample in a study of cytomegalovirus exposure and HLA in healthy donors. Profiling relied on immunoSEQ multiplex PCR, and the TCRdb table lists in-frame clones only, not all of them. The repertoire holds under 200,000 clones, more than 70% seen once, with under 0.4% in the top ten. The sequenced sample consisted of PBMCs. These receptors all come from a boy younger than 10 in good health and CMV-seronegative. Each CDR3 is given with its conserved first and last residue. D genes are given only for firm matches. The size field is filled for only some rows; it gives once, few, many or a size class.

abundance: NA
j_gene: TRBJ2-5
v_gene: TRBV6-5
d_gene: NA
CDR3aa: CASSYTYRVETQYF
CDR3nt: TGTGCCAGCAGTTACACCTACCGGGTGGAGACCCAGTACTTC

abundance: NA
j_gene: TRBJ1-5
v_gene: TRBV5-1
d_gene: NA
CDR3aa: CASRWPLGGKDQPQHF
CDR3nt: TGCGCCAGCAGATGGCCCCTAGGGGGAAAAGATCAGCCCCAGCATTTT

abundance: NA
j_gene: TRBJ2-7
v_gene: TRBV15
d_gene: TRBD2
CDR3aa: CATRLAGGEYEQYF
CDR3nt: TGTGCCACCAGACTAGCGGGAGGTGAATACGAGCAGTACTTC

abundance: few
j_gene: TRBJ2-3
v_gene: TRBV29-1
d_gene: NA
CDR3aa: CSALGYLNTDTQYF
CDR3nt: TGCAGCGCCCTCGGGTATCTGAACACAGATACGCAGTATTTT

abundance: NA
j_gene: TRBJ2-7
v_gene: TRBV5-1
d_gene: NA
CDR3aa: CASSLVGSYEQYF
CDR3nt: TGCGCCAGCAGCTTGGTCGGTAGCTACGAGCAGTACTTC

abundance: NA
j_gene: TRBJ1-1
v_gene: TRBV4-1
d_gene: NA
CDR3aa: CASSLRSPGNTEAFF
CDR3nt: TGCGCCAGCAGCCTCCGAAGCCCGGGGAACACTGAAGCTTTCTTT

abundance: NA
j_gene: TRBJ2-2
v_gene: TRBV7-6
d_gene: NA
CDR3aa: CASSLNSRTNTGELFF
CDR3nt: TGTGCCAGCAGCTTAAATTCGAGGACGAACACCGGGGAGCTGTTTTTT

abundance: once
j_gene: TRBJ2-2
v_gene: TRBV27
d_gene: NA
CDR3aa: CASTSYGDGELFF
CDR3nt: TGTGCCAGCACTTCCTACGGGGACGGGGAGCTGTTTTTT

abundance: NA
j_gene: TRBJ1-1
v_gene: TRBV6-1
d_gene: NA
CDR3aa: CASTQRGLGGEAFF
CDR3nt: TGTGCCAGCACCCAGCGGGGTTTGGGGGGTGAAGCTTTCTTT

abundance: once
j_gene: TRBJ1-2
v_gene: TRBV12-5
d_gene: NA
CDR3aa: CASGLFGTPNYGYTF
CDR3nt: TGTGCTAGTGGTTTGTTCGGGACACCAAACTATGGCTACACCTTC

abundance: NA
j_gene: TRBJ2-5
v_gene: TRBV6-1
d_gene: NA
CDR3aa: CASSELGGLRGQETQYF
CDR3nt: TGTGCCAGCAGTGAATTAGGAGGCTTGCGAGGCCAAGAGACCCAGTACTTC

abundance: NA
j_gene: TRBJ2-2
v_gene: TRBV2
d_gene: NA
CDR3aa: CASVSGYNTGELFF
CDR3nt: TGTGCCAGCGTGAGCGGCTACAACACCGGGGAGCTGTTTTTT

abundance: NA
j_gene: TRBJ2-3
v_gene: TRBV18
d_gene: NA
CDR3aa: CASTYQEGRTDTQYF
CDR3nt: TGTGCCAGCACCTATCAGGAGGGCCGCACAGATACGCAGTATTTT

abundance: NA
j_gene: TRBJ2-3
v_gene: TRBV29-1
d_gene: NA
CDR3aa: CSAVSSTDTQYF
CDR3nt: TGCAGCGCAGTATCTTCGACAGATACGCAGTATTTT

abundance: NA
j_gene: TRBJ1-1
v_gene: TRBV23-1
d_gene: TRBD1
CDR3aa: CASNPRTGATPGVNTEAFF
CDR3nt: TGCGCCAGCAACCCCCGGACAGGGGCGACCCCGGGGGTGAACACTGAAGCTTTCTTT

abundance: NA
j_gene: TRBJ2-1
v_gene: TRBV20-1
d_gene: NA
CDR3aa: CSGGLYNEQFF
CDR3nt: TGCAGTGGGGGGCTCTACAATGAGCAGTTCTTC

abundance: NA
j_gene: TRBJ2-1
v_gene: TRBV9
d_gene: TRBD1
CDR3aa: CASSAVGTDYNEQFF
CDR3nt: TGTGCCAGCAGCGCGGTGGGGACAGATTACAATGAGCAGTTCTTC